The source of this T cell receptor (beta chain) is a study of blood T cell repertoires in COVID-19. In the study overall: The origin of the acute and convalescent COVID-19 samples was the United States, Italy and Spain. PBMCs, B-cell-depleted T cells, or T cells were the source of the cDNA or gDNA that made up the material.

Original methodology: Estimation of nucleated cell counts relied on the amplification of reference gene primers. Profiling relied on immunoSEQ multiplex PCR, and the TCRdb table lists in-frame clones only, not all of them. The V and J calls and the clone size are those of that table, but D and trimming were determined from the DNA. The sample holds hundreds of thousands of clones, 70% to 90% seen once. Sequenced sample: peripheral blood. This clonotype was sampled from a human donor in a cohort sampled during active COVID-19.

CDR3 nucleotides: TGTGCCACCAGCAGAGGCCGGACATTTCATAATTCACCCCTCCACTTT. Its protein is CATSRGRTFHNSPLHF. This chain links TRBV15 with TRBJ1-6, with a weak D call TRBD1 (5 bases). The CDR3 length is 16 residues. CDR1 and CDR2 (germline): LNHNV, YYDKDF (reference sequence). V lost 1 base, J lost 5 bases, and 12 bases lay in between.